These 30 T cell receptor beta chains were all obtained from the same sample, sequenced in a study of blood T cell repertoires in COVID-19. The repertoire was sequenced with immunoSEQ multiplex PCR; TCRdb's copy has only in-frame clones and lacks some. The sample lists 250,000 to 300,000 clones; 80% to 85% were seen once. The material sequenced was PBMCs or T cells enriched from blood (not recorded which). These receptors were collected from a man aged 45-60 years who had recovered from COVID-19.

V usage is TRBV6-4 and J usage is TRBJ1-6; D possibly corresponds to TRBD1 (5 bases). V lost 2 bases to trimming and J lost 9 bases, with 11 bases between them. Germline V CDR1 and CDR2: MRHNA, SNTAGT. CDR3 length equals 14 residues. The CDR3 reads CASSDRQGSSPLHF. The CDR3 nucleotides are TGTGCCAGCAGTGACCGGCAGGGAAGTTCACCCCTCCACTTT.

This rearrangement joins TRBV27 to TRBJ1-2, with a weak D call TRBD1 (5 bases). V was trimmed by 2 bases and J by 2 bases, leaving 6 bases between them. This CDR3 has 13 residues. Germline values: CDR1 MNHEY, CDR2 SMNVEV (reference sequence). CDR3 sequence reads: CASSLAGNYGYTF. In nucleotides, the CDR3 is TGTGCCAGCAGTTTAGCAGGGAACTATGGCTACACCTTC.

This sequence joins TRBV19 and TRBJ1-1; the match to TRBD1 covers 10 bases. J lost 4 bases, V lost 4 bases, and 6 bases had no gene match. The CDR3 length is 15 residues. CDR1 LNHDA and CDR2 SQIVND come from the germline V gene (reference sequence). CDR3 protein: CASSRSWTGGTEAFF. DNA for the CDR3: TGTGCCAGTAGTAGGAGCTGGACAGGGGGCACTGAAGCTTTCTTT. Full variable domain (outside the CDR3, taken from reference TRBV19 and TRBJ1-1): DGGITQSPKYLFRKEGQNVTLSCEQNLNHDAMYWYRQDPGQGLRLIYYSQIVNDFQKGDIAEGYSVSREKKESFPLTVTSAQKNPTAFYLCASSRSWTGGTEAFFGQGTRLTVV.

The chain joins TRBV19 to TRBJ1-2; TRBD1 matches at 8 bases. CDR1 and CDR2 from the germline V gene are LNHDA and SQIVND (reference sequence). The CDR3 length is 15 residues. With 5 bases clipped from V and 6 bases from J, the junction kept 11 bases outside the gene matches. In DNA, the CDR3 is TGTGCCAGTAGTCAGGGACAGGCCGGGTGGAATGGCTACACCTTC. Translation gives CASSQGQAGWNGYTF.

CDR3 residues: CASSPYGGSTLVAFF. CDR3 nucleotides: TGTGCCAGTAGCCCCTACGGGGGGTCGACATTAGTAGCTTTCTTT. The V call is TRBV19, the J call TRBJ1-1, with a tentative D call TRBD1 (5 bases). This CDR3 contains 15 residues. CDR1 is LNHDA, CDR2 SQIVND, per germline (reference sequence). V gave up 6 bases and J gave up 10 bases, with 24 bases separating them.

The genes are TRBV2 and TRBJ1-3; D gene ambiguous. This CDR3 contains 18 residues. Germline V gene lookup returns CDR1 SNHLY and CDR2 FYNNEI. The V and J ends lost 3 bases and 0 bases respectively, with 18 bases between them. The CDR3 here is CASSEGVARFSSGNTIYF. CDR3 coding DNA: TGTGCCAGCAGTGAGGGAGTAGCGCGGTTCAGCTCTGGAAACACCATATATTTT.

This chain joins TRBV27 and TRBJ2-7; D perhaps matches TRBD2 (6 bases). V dropped 6 bases and J dropped 0 bases, with 12 bases sitting between them. The CDR3 totals 14 residues. Germline lookup yields CDR1 MNHEY and CDR2 SMNVEV (reference sequence). CDR3 sequence (DNA): TGTGCCAGCAGGCGAACGGAGGGCTCCTACGAGCAGTACTTC. It yields the protein CASRRTEGSYEQYF.

The V gene is TRBV5-4, the J gene TRBJ2-5; 9 bases align to TRBD2. With 0 bases clipped from V and 2 bases from J, the junction kept 5 bases outside the gene matches. The CDR3 loop spans 16 amino acids. The germline CDR1 and CDR2 sequences are SGHNT and YYREEE (reference sequence). This CDR3 is CASSLVAGAGQETQYF. For the CDR3, the DNA is TGTGCCAGCAGCTTGGTAGCGGGGGCGGGGCAAGAGACCCAGTACTTC.

The V call is TRBV5-1, the J call TRBJ1-6, with 10 bases identical to TRBD1. Germline trimming cut 0 bases from V and 13 bases from J; bases unmatched to any gene: 7. CDR3 size: 15 residues. CDR1 SGHRS and CDR2 YFSETQ come from the germline V gene. The CDR3: CASSLEGQGSWPLHF. In DNA, the CDR3 is TGCGCCAGCAGCTTGGAGGGACAGGGGTCTTGGCCCCTCCACTTT. Drawing the rest from reference TRBV5-1 and TRBJ1-6, the complete variable domain is KAGVTQTPRYLIKTRGQQVTLSCSPISGHRSVSWYQQTPGQGLQFLFEYFSETQRNKGNFPGRFSGRQFSNSRSEMNVSTLELGDSALYLCASSLEGQGSWPLHFGNGTRLTVT.

This chain joins TRBV10-1 and TRBJ2-1, with TRBD2 matching 10 bases. CDR3 size: 17 residues. The V gene end was trimmed by 0 bases and the J gene end by 8 bases; junction bases not matched to a gene: 10. CDR1 WNHNN and CDR2 SYGVQD come from the germline V gene (reference sequence). The DNA for the CDR3 is TGCGCCAGCAGTGAGTCGGGGAGACTAGCGGGCATACATGAGCAGTTCTTC. Its protein is CASSESGRLAGIHEQFF.

The rearrangement links TRBV9 to TRBJ2-7; a possible D gene is TRBD1 (6 bases). CDR3 length: 14 amino acids. From germline, CDR1 is SGDLS and CDR2 YYNGEE. V lost 1 base and J lost 2, with 10 bases in between. The CDR3 sequence is CASSVRGSPYEQYF. In DNA, the CDR3 is TGTGCCAGCAGCGTAAGGGGGTCGCCCTACGAGCAGTACTTC.

The CDR3 nucleotides are TGTGCCAGCAGCTTAGTGGGGACTTCCAAAGATACGCAGTATTTT. This gives the protein CASSLVGTSKDTQYF. The chain joins TRBV11-2 to TRBJ2-3; D is possibly TRBD2 (6 bases). Germline CDR1 is SGHAT and CDR2 is FQNNGV. CDR3 length: 15 residues. Trimming shortened V by 1 base and J by 5 bases, and 13 bases separated the two germline ends.

DNA of the CDR3: TGTGCCAGCAGTGAAGGGCAGTCCTCTGGAAACACCATATATTTT. Amino acids: CASSEGQSSGNTIYF. V usage is TRBV25-1 and J usage is TRBJ1-3; no reliable D call. The CDR3 runs to 15 residues. The V and J ends lost 2 bases and 0 bases respectively, with 8 bases between them. Looked up from germline, CDR1 is MGHDK and CDR2 is SYGVNS.

The chain employs TRBV7-2 and TRBJ2-1; 11 bases match TRBD2. CDR3 length equals 15 residues. The trim removed 1 base at V and 7 bases at J, leaving 3 bases unmatched. Per the germline V gene, CDR1 is SGHTA and CDR2 is FQGNSA. The CDR3 DNA is TGTGCCAGCAGCTTAGATAGCGGGAGGGGAAATGAGCAGTTCTTC. Translated: CASSLDSGRGNEQFF. Together with reference TRBV7-2 and TRBJ2-1, the CDR3 gives the full variable domain: GAGVSQSPSNKVTEKGKDVELRCDPISGHTALYWYRQSLGQGLEFLIYFQGNSAPDKSGLPSDRFSAERTGGSVSTLTIQRTQQEDSAVYLCASSLDSGRGNEQFFGPGTRLTVL.

The rearrangement joins TRBV2 to TRBJ1-5; 7 bases agree with TRBD1. V was clipped by 2 bases and J by 2 bases; unmatched bases: 6. Germline-derived CDR1 and CDR2 are SNHLY and FYNNEI. The CDR3 length is 16 residues. The CDR3 DNA is TGTGCCAGCAGTGAAACCCCTGGACAGGGCAATCAGCCCCAGCATTTT. Translated: CASSETPGQGNQPQHF.

V gene TRBV28 combines with J gene TRBJ1-6, with D possibly matching TRBD1 (6 bases). Germline V gives CDR1 MDHEN, CDR2 SYDVKM. The CDR3 extends over 14 amino acids. The CDR3 loop is CVSGGIGDNSPLHF. In DNA form, the CDR3 reads TGTGTTTCGGGGGGCATAGGGGATAATTCACCCCTCCACTTT.

The chain uses TRBV11-3 and TRBJ1-4; 10 bases agree with TRBD1. Looked up from germline, CDR1 is SGHNT and CDR2 is YENEEA. This CDR3 is 14 amino acids long. V lost 6 bases, J lost 6 bases, and 4 bases stayed unmatched. The CDR3 nucleotides are TGTGCCAGCAGAACCGGGACAGGGGATGAAAAACTGTTTTTT. Amino acid sequence: CASRTGTGDEKLFF. Combining the CDR3 with reference TRBV11-3 and TRBJ1-4 gives the whole variable domain EAGVVQSPRYKIIEKKQPVAFWCNPISGHNTLYWYLQNLGQGPELLIRYENEEAVDDSQLPKDRFSAERLKGVDSTLKIQPAELGDSAVYLCASRTGTGDEKLFFGSGTQLSVL.

This rearrangement joins TRBV19 to TRBJ1-2, with D tentatively TRBD1 (5 bases). V was trimmed by 7 bases and J by 8 bases, leaving 17 bases between them. This CDR3 is built from 13 residues. The germline V gene has CDR1 LNHDA and CDR2 SQIVND (reference sequence). CDR3: CASKQGHLEGYTF. The DNA for the CDR3 is TGTGCCAGTAAGCAGGGCCACCTGGAGGGCTACACCTTC.

The rearrangement uses TRBV7-2 and TRBJ1-5; D is unclear. V gave up 1 base and J gave up 8 bases, with 15 bases separating them. The CDR3 consists of 15 residues. Germline V lookup: CDR1 SGHTA, CDR2 FQGNSA. For the CDR3, the DNA is TGTGCCAGCAGCTTAGGAGTGGGCCAGAGAAAGCCCCAGCATTTT. Translated, it gives CASSLGVGQRKPQHF.

The chain couples TRBV5-4 to TRBJ2-3; TRBD2 aligns across 14 bases. Looked up from germline, CDR1 is SGHNT and CDR2 is YYREEE (reference sequence). V was clipped by 4 bases and J by 0 bases; unmatched bases: 10. The CDR3 loop spans 19 amino acids. CDR3 nucleotides: TGTGCCAGCAGCCGGGAGGGACTAGCGGGGGCCCTAAGCACAGATACGCAGTATTTT. This translates into CASSREGLAGALSTDTQYF.

The chain joins TRBV5-8 to TRBJ1-5; TRBD1 is a possible D gene (6 bases). Germline V gene sequence: CDR1 SGHTS, CDR2 YDEGEE. V was shortened by 4 bases and J by 6 bases, with 23 bases between the two germline ends. This CDR3 is built from 17 residues. The CDR3 region is CASSHWGVGGQGQPQHF. The CDR3 DNA reads as TGTGCCAGCAGCCACTGGGGGGTCGGGGGGCAGGGTCAGCCCCAGCATTTT. The full variable domain, its missing parts supplied by reference TRBV5-8 and TRBJ1-5, is EAGVTQSPTHLIKTRGQQATLRCSPISGHTSVYWYQQALGLGLQFLLWYDEGEERNRGNFPPRFSGRQFPNYSSELNVNALELEDSALYLCASSHWGVGGQGQPQHFGDGTRLSIL.

The CDR3 nucleotides are TGTGCCAGCAGCCCAGGCTACAATGAGCAGTTCTTC. This sequence encodes CASSPGYNEQFF. The V and J genes are TRBV7-2 and TRBJ2-1; D gene unclear. CDR1 is SGHTA and CDR2 is FQGNSA in the germline V gene. CDR3 size: 12 residues. V was shortened by 5 bases and J by 3 bases, with 5 bases between the two germline ends.

The rearrangement uses TRBV2 and TRBJ2-5; 9 nucleotides line up with TRBD2. V shed 5 bases, J shed 3 bases, and the junction held 4 bases outside the gene matches. The length of the CDR3 is 14 residues. Germline-derived CDR1 and CDR2 are SNHLY and FYNNEI. CDR3: CASSILAGKETQYF. In nucleotides, the CDR3 is TGTGCCAGCAGTATACTAGCGGGCAAAGAGACCCAGTACTTC. Variable domain in full (rest from reference TRBV2 and TRBJ2-5): EPEVTQTPSHQVTQMGQEVILRCVPISNHLYFYWYRQILGQKVEFLVSFYNNEISEKSEIFDDQFSVERPDGSNFTLKIRSTKLEDSAMYFCASSILAGKETQYFGPGTRLLVL.

The CDR3 DNA sequence: TGTGCCAGCAGGAGACAGGGGTCTGGAAACACCATATATTTT. Translating gives CASRRQGSGNTIYF. The chain employs TRBV27 and TRBJ1-3; 8 nucleotides align to TRBD1. Germline V gene sequence: CDR1 MNHEY, CDR2 SMNVEV (reference sequence). The length of the CDR3 is 14 residues. V trimming: 6 bases; J trimming: 1 base; junction bases outside the gene matches: 2.

The rearrangement joins TRBV3-1 (or the pseudogene TRBV3-2) to TRBJ1-2, with 12 bases matching TRBD1. V lost 0 bases to trimming and J lost 4 bases; unmatched junction nucleotides: 3. Germline-derived CDR1 and CDR2 are LGHDT and YNNKEL (reference sequence). The CDR3 extends over 16 amino acids. CDR3 protein: CASSQEGTGGVYGYTF. The DNA for the CDR3 is TGTGCCAGCAGCCAAGAAGGGACAGGGGGCGTCTATGGCTACACCTTC.

The chain recombines TRBV4-3 with TRBJ2-1; the match to TRBD2 covers 9 bases. Germline trimming cut 1 base from V and 12 bases from J; bases unmatched to any gene: 10. Germline values: CDR1 LGHNA, CDR2 YSLEER. The CDR3 runs 15 residues. CDR3 nucleotide sequence: TGCGCCAGCAGCCAAGTGCCTGCTAGCGGGACTCGGCAGTTCTTC. Its translation: CASSQVPASGTRQFF.

The CDR3 region has the DNA TGTGCCAGCAGCCCAGGACAGGGCCGCTATGGCTACACCTTC. Its translation: CASSPGQGRYGYTF. This chain connects TRBV7-9 to TRBJ1-2; 8 bases map to TRBD1. The CDR3 contains 14 residues. The V gene end was trimmed by 5 bases and the J gene end by 4 bases; junction bases not matched to a gene: 6. Germline V gene lookup returns CDR1 SEHNR and CDR2 FQNEAQ (reference sequence).

The chain uses TRBV7-2 and TRBJ2-7, with TRBD1 as a possible D gene (5 bases). In germline, CDR1 is SGHTA, CDR2 FQGNSA. The CDR3 runs to 13 residues. Trimming took off 8 bases at V and 2 bases at J, with 13 bases between the two ends. CDR3 residues: CASGILGPYEQYF. The CDR3 coding sequence is TGTGCCAGCGGAATCTTGGGGCCCTACGAGCAGTACTTC.

This clone is a singleton in its sample. This chain uses TRBV27 with TRBJ2-1; 13 positions agree with TRBD2. The V gene's germline CDR1 is MNHEY and CDR2 SMNVEV (reference sequence). This CDR3 is 18 amino acids long. With 2 bases clipped from V and 4 bases from J, the junction kept 8 bases outside the gene matches. As DNA, the CDR3 is TGTGCCAGCAGTTTAGCACTAGCGGGAGGGCCGGGGTACAATGAGCAGTTCTTC. Translation gives CASSLALAGGPGYNEQFF.

The genes are TRBV7-5 and TRBJ1-2; no check of the table's D call, TRBD1, against the DNA was made. TRBV7-5 is a recognized pseudogene. The CDR3 is 13 residues long. This chain's CDR3 is CARSRTGGYGYTF. For the CDR3, the DNA is TGTGCCAGAAGCCGCACAGGGGGCTATGGCTACACCTTC.